The sequence of this T cell receptor beta chain was determined in a study of cytomegalovirus exposure and HLA in healthy donors. Use of 60 Vbeta and 13 Jbeta primers characterized the PCR. The protocol was immunoSEQ multiplex PCR, while the TCRdb copy is restricted to in-frame clones and leaves out a portion. The sample contains 150,000 to 200,000 clones, under 85% of which appear only once. On this clone: Its antigen is unidentified.

Broader study findings: Later on, an analysis tied approximately 17,000 TCR beta sequences to HLA alleles at 0.05 false discovery rate. Reported findings show TCR beta sequences accurately forecast HLA-A and HLA-B alleles in most subjects.

The CDR3 length is 15 residues. The germline V gene encodes CDR1 SGHTA and CDR2 FQGNSA. With 5 bases removed from V and 4 bases from J, the gap between germline ends came to 17 bases. This TCR was recovered from a female donor in good health and CMV-seronegative. V and J are TRBV7-2 and TRBJ1-1; perhaps TRBD1 as D (6 bases). Input material: PBMCs. The CDR3 is CASSPRQVSGTEAFF. The DNA of the CDR3 is TGTGCCAGCAGCCCCAGACAGGTTTCGGGCACTGAAGCTTTCTTT.